Shown below are 25 T cell receptor beta chains from a single sample sequenced in a study of somatic mutations in cytotoxic T cells in rheumatoid arthritis. The table came from immunoSEQ multiplex PCR; TCRdb's copy has only in-frame clones and leaves some out. There are roughly 20,000 clones in the sample; over 80% occur only once, and approximately 14% lies in the top ten. Source material: CD8+ T cells sorted from blood. These receptors were obtained from an adult with rheumatoid arthritis.

V and J are TRBV4-3 and TRBJ2-1; TRBD2 matches 9 bases. Germline V gene data show CDR1 as LGHNA and CDR2 as YSLEER. V shed 0 bases and J 4 bases; nucleotides not matched to a gene: 7. The CDR3 has 17 residues. The CDR3 coding sequence is TGCGCCAGCAGCCAAGATGGAACTAGCGGGCCATACAATGAGCAGTTCTTC. The encoded protein is CASSQDGTSGPYNEQFF.

This sequence joins TRBV18 and TRBJ1-2; D call uncertain. CDR1 is KGHSH and CDR2 is LQKENI in the germline V gene. The CDR3 loop spans 14 amino acids. Trimming shortened V by 0 bases and J by 7 bases, and 12 bases separated the two germline ends. The CDR3 sequence: CASSPPWLPPGYTF. The CDR3 DNA reads as TGTGCCAGCTCACCACCGTGGCTTCCTCCTGGCTACACCTTC.

The V call is TRBV5-1, the J call TRBJ2-3; the match to TRBD2 covers 8 bases. Losses at the gene ends were 3 bases for V and 2 bases for J; bases not matched to a gene: 5. CDR3 length: 15 amino acids. Germline values: CDR1 SGHRS, CDR2 YFSETQ. CDR3 DNA sequence: TGCGCCAGCAGCTCCGCGGGAGGTATCACAGATACGCAGTATTTT. Translation: CASSSAGGITDTQYF.

This clone was detected only a few times. The chain combines TRBV5-1 with TRBJ2-7, with TRBD1 matching over 10 bases. The CDR3 sequence is 14 residues long. Germline loops: CDR1 SGHRS, CDR2 YFSETQ. Germline trimming cut 1 base from V and 3 bases from J; bases unmatched to any gene: 1. The chain's CDR3 is CASSLRTGGYEQYF. The CDR3 nucleotides read TGCGCCAGCAGCTTGCGGACAGGGGGCTACGAGCAGTACTTC.

CDR3 residues: CASRRPGGETQYF. In DNA form, the CDR3 reads TGTGCCAGCAGGAGGCCTGGGGGGGAGACCCAGTACTTC. This rearrangement joins TRBV2 to TRBJ2-5; TRBD2 might be the D (6 bases). The CDR3 is 13 amino acids. The V gene's germline CDR1 is SNHLY and CDR2 FYNNEI. Trimming stripped 6 bases from V and 5 bases from J, with 13 bases between.

The rearrangement uses TRBV6-1 and TRBJ2-3; no definite D call. With 6 bases removed from V and 3 bases from J, the gap between germline ends came to 10 bases. Germline V CDR1 and CDR2: MNHNS, SASEGT. This CDR3 region has 13 residues. The CDR3 loop is CASSGGETDTQYF. CDR3 DNA: TGTGCCAGCAGCGGTGGCGAGACAGATACGCAGTATTTT.

This clone was recorded a few times. The V call is TRBV15, the J call TRBJ1-5; TRBD1 aligns across 7 bases. With V trimmed by 5 bases and J by 6 bases, 16 bases remained unmatched. The CDR3 is 17 amino acids. Germline CDR1 reads LNHNV; CDR2 reads YYDKDF (reference sequence). CDR3 amino acids: CATSDRTGSPRTQPQHF. Here the CDR3 DNA reads TGTGCCACCAGCGATCGGACAGGAAGCCCGAGAACTCAGCCCCAGCATTTT.

This chain links TRBV7-6 with TRBJ2-7; D is tentatively TRBD1 or TRBD2 (5 bases each). The CDR3 loop spans 15 amino acids. Germline CDR1 reads SGHVS; CDR2 reads FNYEAQ. V lost 4 bases and J lost 1, with 14 bases in between. Here the CDR3 reads CASSSSSWGSYEQYV. Written as DNA, the CDR3 is TGTGCCAGCAGCTCTTCCAGTTGGGGGTCCTACGAGCAGTACGTC.

The J gene is TRBJ1-5, the V gene TRBV4-1; D gene ambiguous. CDR1 and CDR2 from the germline V gene are MGHRA and YSYEKL. V was trimmed by 1 base and J by 4 bases, leaving 5 bases between them. The CDR3 consists of 13 residues. CDR3 loop: CASSQAENQPQHF. The CDR3 region has the DNA TGCGCCAGCAGCCAAGCGGAAAATCAGCCCCAGCATTTT.

This chain connects TRBV27 to TRBJ2-7, with D possibly being TRBD2 (6 bases). V gave up 3 bases and J gave up 3 bases, with 9 bases separating them. From germline, CDR1 is MNHEY and CDR2 SMNVEV (reference sequence). This CDR3 comprises 13 residues. CDR3 region: CASSFGGGYEQYF. For the CDR3, the DNA is TGTGCCAGCAGTTTCGGGGGAGGCTACGAGCAGTACTTC.

In the case of this clone: The germline gene is not matched at one end of the junction; a read error may be the cause. The chain couples TRBV2 to TRBJ1-1; maybe TRBD1 (5 bases). The CDR3 covers 15 residues. The germline V gene encodes CDR1 SNHLY and CDR2 FYNNEI. CDR3 DNA sequence: TGTGCCAGCAGTGATGGGAGGGGCCTGAAAACTGAAGCTTTCTTT. This gives the protein CASSDGRGLKTEAFF. The entire variable domain, with the rest obtained from reference TRBV2 and TRBJ1-1, is as follows: EPEVTQTPSHQVTQMGQEVILRCVPISNHLYFYWYRQILGQKVEFLVSFYNNEISEKSEIFDDQFSVERPDGSNFTLKIRSTKLEDSAMYFCASSDGRGLKTEAFFGQGTRLTVV.

This chain connects TRBV5-1 to TRBJ2-7; D is unclear. This CDR3 contains 13 residues. Germline V gene sequence: CDR1 SGHRS, CDR2 YFSETQ. Trimming removed 1 base at V and 3 bases at J, with 8 bases between. The CDR3 sequence: CASSLSMVYEQYF. The CDR3 DNA reads as TGCGCCAGCAGCTTGAGTATGGTCTACGAGCAGTACTTC.

This chain connects TRBV9 to TRBJ2-2, with a weak D call TRBD1 (6 bases). The CDR3 runs to 14 residues. Germline V gives CDR1 SGDLS, CDR2 YYNGEE. Trimming pared 3 bases from V and 8 bases from J, leaving 14 bases between. CDR3 in amino acids: CASSGEVDRGELFF. The DNA of the CDR3 is TGTGCCAGCAGCGGTGAGGTCGACAGGGGGGAGCTGTTTTTT.

The genes are TRBV4-1 and TRBJ1-1; 8 bases line up with TRBD1. V gave up 4 bases and J gave up 3 bases; unmatched junction bases: 7. This CDR3 region has 15 residues. CDR1 and CDR2 from the germline V gene are MGHRA and YSYEKL. DNA for the CDR3: TGCGCCAGCAGCCCGCGGACAGGGTTGTACACTGAAGCTTTCTTT. Translating it yields CASSPRTGLYTEAFF.

The rearrangement uses TRBV7-6 and TRBJ1-1; D is perhaps TRBD1 (5 bases). V was pared by 1 base and J by 5 bases, with 11 bases between. Germline V gene sequence: CDR1 SGHVS, CDR2 FNYEAQ. The CDR3 spans 14 residues. DNA of the CDR3: TGTGCCAGCAGCTTAGAGTGGGGGGATACTGAAGCTTTCTTT. This gives the protein CASSLEWGDTEAFF.

The rearrangement links TRBV5-4 to TRBJ2-7; 9 bases fit TRBD1. The CDR3 runs 14 residues. With V trimmed by 3 bases and J by 6 bases, 7 bases remained unmatched. CDR1 SGHNT and CDR2 YYREEE come from the germline V gene (reference sequence). CDR3 residues: CASSSPGQGAEQYF. The CDR3 bases are TGTGCCAGCAGCTCGCCGGGACAGGGAGCCGAGCAGTACTTC. The entire variable domain, with the rest obtained from reference TRBV5-4 and TRBJ2-7, is as follows: ETGVTQSPTHLIKTRGQQVTLRCSSQSGHNTVSWYQQALGQGPQFIFQYYREEENGRGNFPPRFSGLQFPNYSSELNVNALELDDSALYLCASSSPGQGAEQYFGPGTRLTVT.

This chain uses TRBV28 with TRBJ2-2; 10 bases agree with TRBD1. The J segment lost 4 bases and the V segment lost 5 bases, leaving 16 bases of the junction unmatched. CDR1 and CDR2 from the germline V gene are MDHEN and SYDVKM. The CDR3 is 19 residues long. CDR3 in amino acids: CASSPPTSGTGDSTGELFF. The CDR3 nucleotides read TGTGCCAGCAGTCCTCCGACCTCCGGGACAGGGGACAGCACCGGGGAGCTGTTTTTT. Looking up the rest from reference TRBV28 and TRBJ2-2 gives the full variable domain: DVKVTQSSRYLVKRTGEKVFLECVQDMDHENMFWYRQDPGLGLRLIYFSYDVKMKEKGDIPEGYSVSREKKERFSLILESASTNQTSMYLCASSPPTSGTGDSTGELFFGEGSRLTVL.

This chain joins TRBV27 and TRBJ2-2; TRBD2 agrees at 9 bases. V gave up 2 bases and J gave up 6 bases; unmatched junction bases: 4. In germline, CDR1 is MNHEY, CDR2 SMNVEV (reference sequence). The CDR3 has 15 amino acids. CDR3 protein: CASSLGGGAAGELFF. For the CDR3, the DNA is TGTGCCAGCAGTTTAGGCGGGGGGGCGGCCGGGGAGCTGTTTTTT.

The rearrangement links TRBV6-4 to TRBJ2-5, with a weak D call TRBD2 (6 bases). This CDR3 is built from 16 residues. V was clipped by 2 bases and J by 5 bases, with 18 bases between them. From germline, CDR1 is MRHNA and CDR2 SNTAGT. CDR3 in amino acids: CASSDPGNRRAETQYF. CDR3 coding DNA: TGTGCCAGCAGTGACCCCGGGAACAGGAGGGCCGAGACCCAGTACTTC.

This sequence joins TRBV7-8 and TRBJ1-3; D is unresolved. Germline V gene lookup returns CDR1 SGHVS and CDR2 FQNEAQ. The CDR3 contains 14 residues. The V gene lost 2 bases and the J gene lost 0 bases, with 5 bases spanning the gap. The CDR3 loop reads CASSLTGSGNTIYF. In nucleotides, the CDR3 is TGTGCCAGCAGCTTAACGGGCTCTGGAAACACCATATATTTT.

This sequence joins TRBV7-8 and TRBJ1-2; 9 bases are shared with TRBD1. V lost 1 base, J lost 2 bases, and 11 bases stayed unmatched. Germline lookup yields CDR1 SGHVS and CDR2 FQNEAQ. The CDR3 has 18 residues. The CDR3 sequence is CASSLGTGTGPSNYGYTF. CDR3 bases: TGTGCCAGCAGCTTAGGAACCGGGACAGGGCCTTCAAACTATGGCTACACCTTC.

This clone is a singleton in its sample. The rearrangement links TRBV11-3 to TRBJ2-5, with no clear D. Looked up from germline, CDR1 is SGHNT and CDR2 is YENEEA. V lost 2 bases, J lost 5 bases, and 9 bases lay in between. The CDR3 length is 13 residues. CDR3 DNA sequence: TGTGCCAGCAGCTTATGGGTCGGGGAGACCCAGTACTTC. It translates to CASSLWVGETQYF.

This clone appeared once. The chain combines TRBV6-6 with TRBJ2-1; D is unresolved. The V end lost 10 bases, the J end lost 6 bases, and 10 bases lay between the germline ends. CDR3 length: 11 amino acids. The V gene's germline CDR1 is MNHNY and CDR2 SVGAGI (reference sequence). CDR3 region: CATFRSNEQFF. Here the CDR3 DNA reads TGTGCCACATTTAGGTCCAATGAGCAGTTCTTC.

This clone appeared a few times. The chain carries TRBV4-1 and TRBJ2-5; TRBD2 matches 10 bases. The CDR3 covers 15 residues. Trimming took 5 bases from V and 4 from J; bases not matched to a gene: 7. Germline V gives CDR1 MGHRA, CDR2 YSYEKL. The chain's CDR3 is CASSSAGGMGETQYF. The CDR3 nucleotides read TGCGCCAGCAGCTCAGCGGGGGGGATGGGAGAGACCCAGTACTTC.

The rearrangement uses TRBV15 and TRBJ2-1, with 7 bases fitting TRBD2. CDR1 and CDR2 (germline): LNHNV, YYDKDF (reference sequence). This CDR3 region has 16 residues. The V gene end was trimmed by 5 bases and the J gene end by 3 bases; junction bases not matched to a gene: 10. The CDR3: CATSGRLAVYYNEQFF. In DNA form, the CDR3 reads TGTGCCACCAGCGGTAGACTAGCAGTTTACTACAATGAGCAGTTCTTC.